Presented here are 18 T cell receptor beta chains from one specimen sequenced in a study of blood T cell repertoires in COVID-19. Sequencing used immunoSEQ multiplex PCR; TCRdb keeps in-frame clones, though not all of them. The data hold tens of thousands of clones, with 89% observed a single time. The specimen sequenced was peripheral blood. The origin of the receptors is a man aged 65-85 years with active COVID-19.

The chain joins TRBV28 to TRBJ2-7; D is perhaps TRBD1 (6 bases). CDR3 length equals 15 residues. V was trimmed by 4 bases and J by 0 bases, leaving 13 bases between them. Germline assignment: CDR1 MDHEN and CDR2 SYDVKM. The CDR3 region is CASSSGDRTSYEQYF. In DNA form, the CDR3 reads TGTGCCAGCAGTTCCGGTGACAGGACCTCCTACGAGCAGTACTTC.

The CDR3 spells CAIGGGERETQYF. DNA for the CDR3: TGTGCCATAGGCGGGGGTGAAAGAGAGACCCAGTACTTC. The chain links TRBV10-3 to TRBJ2-5, with 7 bases matching TRBD2. J was trimmed by 4 bases and V by 9 bases; bases with no gene match: 8. Germline CDR1 is ENHRY and CDR2 is SYGVKD. The CDR3 sequence is 13 residues long.

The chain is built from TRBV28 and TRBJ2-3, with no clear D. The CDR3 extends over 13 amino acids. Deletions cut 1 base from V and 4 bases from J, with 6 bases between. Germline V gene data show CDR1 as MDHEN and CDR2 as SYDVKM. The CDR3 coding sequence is TGTGCCAGCAGTTTATCTGGGCCAGATACGCAGTATTTT. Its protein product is CASSLSGPDTQYF.

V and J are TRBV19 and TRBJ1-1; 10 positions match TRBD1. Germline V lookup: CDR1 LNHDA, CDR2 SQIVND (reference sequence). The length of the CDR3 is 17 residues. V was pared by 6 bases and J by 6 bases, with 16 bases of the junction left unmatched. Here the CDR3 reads CASSADRGTPVIPEAFF. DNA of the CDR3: TGTGCCAGTAGCGCGGACAGGGGGACCCCGGTGATCCCTGAAGCTTTCTTT.

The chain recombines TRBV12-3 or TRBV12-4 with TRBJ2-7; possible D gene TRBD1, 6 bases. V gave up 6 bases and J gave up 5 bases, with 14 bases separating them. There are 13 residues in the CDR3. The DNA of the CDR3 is TGTGCCAGCAGAAAAAGACAGGTAAACGAGCAGTACTTC. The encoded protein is CASRKRQVNEQYF.

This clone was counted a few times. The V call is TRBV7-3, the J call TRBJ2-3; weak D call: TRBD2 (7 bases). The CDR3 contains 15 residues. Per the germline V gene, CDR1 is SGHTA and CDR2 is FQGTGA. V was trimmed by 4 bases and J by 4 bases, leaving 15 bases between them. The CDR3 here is CASSSRGGGADTQYF. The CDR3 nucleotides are TGTGCCAGCAGCTCCCGAGGGGGAGGGGCAGATACGCAGTATTTT.

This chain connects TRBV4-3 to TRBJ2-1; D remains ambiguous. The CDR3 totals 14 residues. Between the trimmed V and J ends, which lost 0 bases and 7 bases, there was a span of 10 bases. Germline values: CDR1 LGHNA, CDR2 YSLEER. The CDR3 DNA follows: TGCGCCAGCAGCCAAGATATGAGGCGGAATGAGCAGTTCTTC. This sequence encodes CASSQDMRRNEQFF.

The CDR3 protein is CASRGTGLNEKLFF. The CDR3 region has the DNA TGTGCCAGCAGGGGTACAGGGCTTAATGAAAAACTGTTTTTT. The V call is TRBV6-5, the J call TRBJ1-4; weak D call: TRBD1 (6 bases). The CDR3 totals 14 residues. V shed 6 bases and J shed 4 bases, with 12 bases lying between them. Germline CDR1 is MNHEY and CDR2 is SVGAGI.

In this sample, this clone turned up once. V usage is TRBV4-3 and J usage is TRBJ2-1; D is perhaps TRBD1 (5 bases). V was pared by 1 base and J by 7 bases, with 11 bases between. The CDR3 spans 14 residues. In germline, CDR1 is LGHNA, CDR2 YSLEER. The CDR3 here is CASSQGSGWNEQFF. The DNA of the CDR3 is TGCGCCAGCAGCCAAGGGTCAGGGTGGAATGAGCAGTTCTTC.

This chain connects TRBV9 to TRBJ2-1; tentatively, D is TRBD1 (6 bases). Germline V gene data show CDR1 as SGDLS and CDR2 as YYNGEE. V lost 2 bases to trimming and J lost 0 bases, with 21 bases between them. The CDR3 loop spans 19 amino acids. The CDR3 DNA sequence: TGTGCCAGCAGCGTCCGGGACACAGGGAGCATAAGCTCCTACAATGAGCAGTTCTTC. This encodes CASSVRDTGSISSYNEQFF.

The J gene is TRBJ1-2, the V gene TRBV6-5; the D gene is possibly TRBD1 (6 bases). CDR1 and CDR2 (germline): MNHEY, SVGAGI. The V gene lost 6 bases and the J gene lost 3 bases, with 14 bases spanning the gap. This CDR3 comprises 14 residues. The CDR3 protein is CASSRRGVDYGYTF. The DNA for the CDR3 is TGTGCCAGCAGCCGCAGGGGAGTCGACTATGGCTACACCTTC.

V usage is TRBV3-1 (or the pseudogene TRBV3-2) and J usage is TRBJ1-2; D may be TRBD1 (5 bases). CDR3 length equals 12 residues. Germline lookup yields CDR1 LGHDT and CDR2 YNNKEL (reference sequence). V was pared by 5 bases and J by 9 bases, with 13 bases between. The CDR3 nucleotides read TGTGCCAGCAGCTTCAGGGAATTCAGCTACACCTTC. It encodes CASSFREFSYTF.

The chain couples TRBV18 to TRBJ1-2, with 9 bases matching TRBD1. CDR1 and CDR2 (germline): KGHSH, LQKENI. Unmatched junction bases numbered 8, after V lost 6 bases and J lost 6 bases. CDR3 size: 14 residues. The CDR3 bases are TGTGCCAGCTCGTCCCGACAGGGGGAGGATGGCTACACCTTC. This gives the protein CASSSRQGEDGYTF.

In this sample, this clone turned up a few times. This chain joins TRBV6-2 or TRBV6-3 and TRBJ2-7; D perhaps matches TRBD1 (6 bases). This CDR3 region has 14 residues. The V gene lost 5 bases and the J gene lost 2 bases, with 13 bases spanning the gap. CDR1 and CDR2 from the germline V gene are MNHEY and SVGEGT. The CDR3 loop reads CASSEGHSTYEQYF. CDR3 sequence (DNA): TGTGCCAGCAGTGAGGGACACTCCACCTACGAGCAGTACTTC.

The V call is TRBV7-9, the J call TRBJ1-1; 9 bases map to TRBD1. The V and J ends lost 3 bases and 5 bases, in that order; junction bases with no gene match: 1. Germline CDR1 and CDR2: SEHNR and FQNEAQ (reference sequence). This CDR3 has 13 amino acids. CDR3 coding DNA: TGTGCCAGCAGCTTGACAGGGGGAACTGAAGCTTTCTTT. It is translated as CASSLTGGTEAFF.

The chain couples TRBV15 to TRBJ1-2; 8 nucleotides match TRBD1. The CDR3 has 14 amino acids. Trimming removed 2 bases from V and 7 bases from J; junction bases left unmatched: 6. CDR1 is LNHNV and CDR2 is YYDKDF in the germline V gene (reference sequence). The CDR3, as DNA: TGTGCCACCAGCAGAACCCAGGGGGCATCTGGCTACACCTTC. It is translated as CATSRTQGASGYTF.

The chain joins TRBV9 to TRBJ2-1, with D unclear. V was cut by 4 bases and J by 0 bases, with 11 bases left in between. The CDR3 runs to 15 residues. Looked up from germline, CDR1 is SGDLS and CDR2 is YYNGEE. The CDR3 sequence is CASSPPQRSYNEQFF. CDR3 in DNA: TGTGCCAGCAGCCCCCCCCAGCGCTCCTACAATGAGCAGTTCTTC.

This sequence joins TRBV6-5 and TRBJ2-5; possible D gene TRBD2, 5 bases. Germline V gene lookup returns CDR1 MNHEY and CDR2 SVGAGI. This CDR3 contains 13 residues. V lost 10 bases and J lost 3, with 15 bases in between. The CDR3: CANSWSGKETQYF. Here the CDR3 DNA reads TGTGCCAACTCGTGGTCGGGAAAAGAGACCCAGTACTTC.